This T cell receptor beta chain is drawn from a study of T cells after yellow fever vaccination. This clonotype was seen only a few times. Its antigen is as yet unknown. Study findings and constraints: In post-booster samples, most primary-vaccination clones reappeared (approximately 95% CD4, 88% CD8).

Each CDR3 protein gets one entry after TCRdb re-called the 5' RACE reads with MiXCR. The sample holds 500,000 to 650,000 distinct CDR3 sequences, about 15% seen once. Trimming left V 3 bases short and J 5 bases short, with 10 bases between. The CDR3 covers 13 residues. Germline V gene lookup returns CDR1 SGHRS and CDR2 YFSETQ. The starting material was PBMCs, obtained 5 to 6 days after the first yellow fever vaccination. The clonotype was recovered from a young man who received the YFV17D yellow fever vaccine. The rearrangement uses TRBV5-1 and TRBJ2-3, with D perhaps being TRBD1 or TRBD2 (5 bases each). The DNA of the CDR3 is TGCGCCAGCAGCTGGGGACCCGGAGATACGCAGTATTTT. Translating it yields CASSWGPGDTQYF.